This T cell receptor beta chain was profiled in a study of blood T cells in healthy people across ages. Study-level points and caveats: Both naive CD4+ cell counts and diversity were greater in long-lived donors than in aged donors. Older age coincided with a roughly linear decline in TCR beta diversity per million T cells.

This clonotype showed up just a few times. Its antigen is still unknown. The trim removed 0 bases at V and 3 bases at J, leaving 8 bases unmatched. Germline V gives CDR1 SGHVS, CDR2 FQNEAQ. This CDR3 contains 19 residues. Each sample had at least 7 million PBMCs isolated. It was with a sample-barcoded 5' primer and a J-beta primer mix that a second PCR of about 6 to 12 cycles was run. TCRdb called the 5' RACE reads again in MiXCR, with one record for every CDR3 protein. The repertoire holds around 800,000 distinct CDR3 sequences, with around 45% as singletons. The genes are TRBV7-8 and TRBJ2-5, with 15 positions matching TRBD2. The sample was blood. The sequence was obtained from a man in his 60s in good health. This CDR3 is CASSLAIWTSGGEEETQYF. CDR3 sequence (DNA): TGTGCCAGCAGCTTAGCGATATGGACTAGCGGGGGGGAAGAAGAGACCCAGTACTTC.